The TCR beta chain described here comes from a study of blood T cell repertoires in COVID-19. Study-level background: Acute and convalescent COVID-19 samples came from the United States, Italy and Spain. T cells, B-cell-depleted T cells, or PBMCs supplied cDNA or gDNA.

This clone is medium-sized by share. Germline assignment: CDR1 MGHRA and CDR2 YSYEKL. Unmatched junction bases numbered 3, after V lost 1 base and J lost 3 bases. CDR3 size: 15 residues. The authors' processing: Estimated nucleated cell counts came from reference gene primer amplification. TCRdb's copy holds only in-frame clones and misses some; the assay was immunoSEQ multiplex PCR. The D gene and trimming were derived from the DNA, and the V and J assignments and clone size from that table. The table shows fewer than 200,000 clones, with 75% to 85% occurring only once. The sequenced sample was peripheral blood. The rearrangement links TRBV4-1 to TRBJ2-3; 8 bases map to TRBD2. The TCR sequence derives from a man in his sixties with acute or convalescent COVID-19. In DNA form, the CDR3 reads TGCGCCAGCAGCCAAGGGGGACTAGTTACAGATACGCAGTATTTT. This codes for CASSQGGLVTDTQYF.